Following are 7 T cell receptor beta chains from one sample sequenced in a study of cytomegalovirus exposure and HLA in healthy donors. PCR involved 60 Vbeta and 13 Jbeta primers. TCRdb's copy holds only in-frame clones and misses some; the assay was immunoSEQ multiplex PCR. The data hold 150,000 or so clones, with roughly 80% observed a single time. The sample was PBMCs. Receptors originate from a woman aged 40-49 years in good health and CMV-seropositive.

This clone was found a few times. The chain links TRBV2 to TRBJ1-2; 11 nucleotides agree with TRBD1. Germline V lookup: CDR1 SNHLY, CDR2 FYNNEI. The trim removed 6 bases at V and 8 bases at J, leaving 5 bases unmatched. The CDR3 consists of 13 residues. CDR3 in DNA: TGTGCCAGCAGGTGGGGACAGGGGGACGGCTACACCTTC. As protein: CASRWGQGDGYTF.

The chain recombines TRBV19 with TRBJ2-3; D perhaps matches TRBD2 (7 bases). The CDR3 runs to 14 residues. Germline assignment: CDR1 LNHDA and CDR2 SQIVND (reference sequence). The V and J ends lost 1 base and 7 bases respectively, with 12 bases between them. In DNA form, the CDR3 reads TGTGCCAGTAGTATAGGGAAGGGGGGGAATACGCAGTATTTT. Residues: CASSIGKGGNTQYF.

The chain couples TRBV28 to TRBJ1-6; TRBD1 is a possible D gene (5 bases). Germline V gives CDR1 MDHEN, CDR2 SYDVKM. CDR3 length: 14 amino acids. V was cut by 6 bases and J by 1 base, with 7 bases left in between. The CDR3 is CASRGGSYNSPLHF. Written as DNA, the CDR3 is TGTGCCAGCAGGGGGGGGTCCTATAATTCACCCCTCCACTTT.

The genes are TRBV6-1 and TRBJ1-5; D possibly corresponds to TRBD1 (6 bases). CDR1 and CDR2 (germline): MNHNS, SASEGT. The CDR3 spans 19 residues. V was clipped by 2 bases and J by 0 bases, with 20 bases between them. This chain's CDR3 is CASSETLHVRTVSNQPQHF. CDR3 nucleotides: TGTGCCAGCAGTGAAACGCTTCACGTCAGGACAGTTAGCAATCAGCCCCAGCATTTT.

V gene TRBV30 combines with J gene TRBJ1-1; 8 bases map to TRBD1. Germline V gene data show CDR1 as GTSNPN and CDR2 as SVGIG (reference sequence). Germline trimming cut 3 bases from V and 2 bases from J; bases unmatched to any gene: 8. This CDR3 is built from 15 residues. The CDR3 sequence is CAWRRRGQANTEAFF. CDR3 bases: TGTGCCTGGAGGCGCCGGGGACAGGCTAACACTGAAGCTTTCTTT. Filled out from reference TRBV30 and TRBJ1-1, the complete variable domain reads SQTIHQWPATLVQPVGSPLSLECTVEGTSNPNLYWYRQAAGRGLQLLFYSVGIGQISSEVPQNLSASRPQDRQFILSSKKLLLSDSGFYLCAWRRRGQANTEAFFGQGTRLTVV.

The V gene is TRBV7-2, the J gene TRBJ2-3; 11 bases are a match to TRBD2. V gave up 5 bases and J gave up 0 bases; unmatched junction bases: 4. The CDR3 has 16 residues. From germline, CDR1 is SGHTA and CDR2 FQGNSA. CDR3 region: CASSLRLAGSTDTQYF. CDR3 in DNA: TGTGCCAGCAGCCTCCGACTAGCGGGGAGCACAGATACGCAGTATTTT. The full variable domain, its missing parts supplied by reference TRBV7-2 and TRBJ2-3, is GAGVSQSPSNKVTEKGKDVELRCDPISGHTALYWYRQSLGQGLEFLIYFQGNSAPDKSGLPSDRFSAERTGGSVSTLTIQRTQQEDSAVYLCASSLRLAGSTDTQYFGPGTRLTVL.

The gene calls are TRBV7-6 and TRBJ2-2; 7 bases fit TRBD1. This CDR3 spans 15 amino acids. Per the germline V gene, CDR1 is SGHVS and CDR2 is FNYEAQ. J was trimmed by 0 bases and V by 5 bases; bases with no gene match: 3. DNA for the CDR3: TGTGCCAGCAGCCAGGGACAGCCGAACACCGGGGAGCTGTTTTTT. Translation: CASSQGQPNTGELFF. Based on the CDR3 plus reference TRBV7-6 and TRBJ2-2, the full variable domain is GAGVSQSPRYKVTKRGQDVALRCDPISGHVSLYWYRQALGQGPEFLTYFNYEAQQDKSGLPNDRFSAERPEGSISTLTIQRTEQRDSAMYRCASSQGQPNTGELFFGEGSRLTVL.